This TCR beta chain was identified during a study of blood T cell repertoires in COVID-19. Whole-study context: COVID-19 samples collected from the United States, Italy and Spain covered acute and convalescent phases. From T cells, B-cell-depleted T cells, or PBMCs came the material, which was cDNA or gDNA.

As originally analysed: Estimation of nucleated cell counts was performed using reference gene primer amplification. TCRdb's copy holds only in-frame clones and misses some; the assay was immunoSEQ multiplex PCR. The V and J calls and the clone size are those of that table, but D and trimming were determined from the DNA. The sample lists about 97,000 clones, roughly nine tenths occurring once. V lost 6 bases and J lost 9; bases outside the gene matches: 4. The CDR3 spans 12 residues. The sequencing sample was made of peripheral blood. This sequence was found in a man aged 50 to 59 with active COVID-19. This rearrangement joins TRBV12-3 or TRBV12-4 to TRBJ2-3; 9 bases are shared with TRBD2. DNA for the CDR3: TGTGCCAGCAGCCGCGGGGGGGCCACGCAGTATTTT. This encodes CASSRGGATQYF.